This record looks at one TCR beta chain sequence and its context. Antigen specificity is unknown. This specimen comes from a study of cytomegalovirus exposure and HLA in healthy donors. The study's findings and limits: The study designated over 150 TCR beta chains cytomegalovirus-associated.

With 60 Vbeta and 13 Jbeta primers, the PCR was carried out. Profiling relied on immunoSEQ multiplex PCR, and the TCRdb table lists in-frame clones only, not all of them. Of some 150,000 clones in the sample, 82% were seen once. Germline V gene data show CDR1 as SGHVS and CDR2 as FNYEAQ. This CDR3 has 15 residues. V lost 2 bases and J lost 10; bases outside the gene matches: 8. This TCR was sampled from a man younger than 35 in good health and CMV-seropositive. Sequenced material: PBMCs. The rearrangement links TRBV7-6 to TRBJ2-1, with 10 bases that match TRBD2. As DNA, the CDR3 is TGTGCCAGCAGCTTATTAGCGGGAGGCCCCAAGGAGCAGTTCTTC. Protein: CASSLLAGGPKEQFF.